These 3 T cell receptor beta chains came from one sample sequenced in a study of Graves' ophthalmopathy and Graves' hyperthyroidism. Transcripts of RNA were the source for amplifying TCR beta CDR3 regions. The workflow started with a first-round RT-PCR run with HTBI primers and then moved on to a second-round multiplex PCR. TCRdb reprocessed the multiplex PCR reads with MiXCR, giving one entry per CDR3 protein. The sample consists of 450,000 or so distinct CDR3 sequences, around 15% of them appearing once. The sequencing input was blood. All receptors come from a woman in her 30s with Graves' ophthalmopathy.

This clonotype was picked up many times. J is TRBJ1-1 and V is TRBV7-8, with D maybe TRBD1 (5 bases). The ends were cut back, 3 bases at V and 2 bases at J, with 10 bases in the middle. Germline-derived CDR1 and CDR2 are SGHVS and FQNEAQ. CDR3 length: 14 amino acids. The CDR3 nucleotides are TGTGCCAGCAGCTTGATAGGGGTAAACACTGAAGCTTTCTTT. Protein sequence: CASSLIGVNTEAFF.

Written as DNA, the CDR3 is TGTGCCAGTTCGGGTGGAGGGATGGAGACCCAGTACTTC. Translation: CASSGGGMETQYF. The J gene is TRBJ2-5, the V gene TRBV19; D perhaps matches TRBD2 (6 bases). This CDR3 region has 13 residues. V dropped 8 bases and J dropped 5 bases, with 15 bases sitting between them. From germline, CDR1 is LNHDA and CDR2 SQIVND (reference sequence).

This clonotype came up many times. The gene calls are TRBV6-1 and TRBJ2-7; no firm D call. The length of the CDR3 is 13 residues. V lost 5 bases and J 0 bases, leaving 8 bases between the germline ends. The V gene's germline CDR1 is MNHNS and CDR2 SASEGT. DNA for the CDR3: TGTGCCAGCAGTAGGCAGTACTCCTACGAGCAGTACTTC. Its protein is CASSRQYSYEQYF.